These 15 T cell receptor beta chains were all obtained from the same sample, sequenced in a study of T cells in narcolepsy. Clones were sequenced by immunoSEQ multiplex PCR, and TCRdb holds only the in-frame ones, with some missing. In the table there are 25,000 to 35,000 clones, 65% to 90% of which are singletons. Sequenced input: CD45RA- memory CD4+ T cells from PBMCs. The receptors shown here come from a human donor with narcolepsy.

J is TRBJ1-6 and V is TRBV28; D unclear. V was trimmed by 1 base and J by 5 bases, leaving 12 bases between them. The CDR3 runs 16 residues. Germline CDR1 MDHEN, CDR2 SYDVKM. DNA for the CDR3: TGTGCCAGCAGTTTATCCGCGGGAATGAATAATTCACCCCTCCACTTT. As protein: CASSLSAGMNNSPLHF.

The CDR3 DNA reads as TGTGCCACCAGCAGAGCTACTCAATTTGAAAAACTGTTTTTT. Its protein is CATSRATQFEKLFF. The rearrangement links TRBV15 to TRBJ1-4; no clear D. Per germline, CDR1 LNHNV and CDR2 YYDKDF (reference sequence). The CDR3 has 14 amino acids. Trimming took 1 base from V and 7 from J, leaving 10 bases between them.

A note on this clone: The junction departs from germline at one end; a sequencing error may be responsible. The chain combines TRBV7-3 with TRBJ2-3, with D unresolved. The germline V gene encodes CDR1 SGHTA and CDR2 FQGTGA. The CDR3 length is 13 residues. The CDR3 loop reads CASSDRRTPSPGF. The CDR3 nucleotides are TGTGCCAGCAGCGATCGAAGGACCCCTTCGCCGGGTTTT.

Comment on this clone: Mismatch with germline at one junction end may stem from a read error. The rearrangement links TRBV2 to TRBJ1-6; D not certain. CDR1 and CDR2 (germline): SNHLY, FYNNEI. This CDR3 has 13 residues. CDR3 nucleotide sequence: TGTGCCAGCACTGTTTCCTTTAATTCACCCCTCCACTTT. Encoded protein: CASTVSFNSPLHF. The complete variable domain, with remaining parts taken from reference TRBV2 and TRBJ1-6, reads EPEVTQTPSHQVTQMGQEVILRCVPISNHLYFYWYRQILGQKVEFLVSFYNNEISEKSEIFDDQFSVERPDGSNFTLKIRSTKLEDSAMYFCASTVSFNSPLHFGNGTRLTVT.

As DNA, the CDR3 is TGTGCCAGCAGCCCAGGGGGGTACAATGAGCAGTTCTTC. Encoded protein: CASSPGGYNEQFF. The chain uses TRBV14 and TRBJ2-1; D possibly corresponds to TRBD1 (7 bases). Deletions cut 4 bases from V and 4 bases from J, with 8 bases between. Per the germline V gene, CDR1 is SGHDN and CDR2 is FVKESK. The CDR3 runs 13 residues.

This clone came up a few times. This chain uses TRBV10-3 with TRBJ1-5, with D possibly matching TRBD1 (6 bases). Trimming took off 10 bases at V and 5 bases at J, with 15 bases between the two ends. The CDR3 length is 13 residues. Germline lookup yields CDR1 ENHRY and CDR2 SYGVKD. Here the CDR3 DNA reads TGTGCCACCCTACAGGGTTTGGATCAGCCCCAGCATTTT. It codes for CATLQGLDQPQHF.

The rearrangement links TRBV6-4 to TRBJ2-5; D is ambiguous. There are 13 residues in the CDR3. The ends were cut back, 3 bases at V and 7 bases at J, with 12 bases in the middle. The germline CDR1 and CDR2 sequences are MRHNA and SNTAGT. DNA of the CDR3: TGTGCCAGCAGTGAATCACAGCAGACGACCCAGTACTTC. It translates to CASSESQQTTQYF.

This clone was seen a handful of times. The V call is TRBV27, the J call TRBJ1-2; 7 bases map to TRBD1. With 5 bases clipped from V and 4 bases from J, the junction kept 4 bases outside the gene matches. The CDR3 sequence is 13 residues long. Germline lookup yields CDR1 MNHEY and CDR2 SMNVEV (reference sequence). This CDR3 is CASSQDRFYGYTF. CDR3 DNA: TGTGCCAGCAGTCAGGACAGGTTCTATGGCTACACCTTC.

The V gene is TRBV27, the J gene TRBJ2-1; D possibly uses TRBD1 or TRBD2 (6 bases each). This CDR3 contains 16 residues. In germline, CDR1 is MNHEY, CDR2 SMNVEV (reference sequence). Trimming shortened V by 0 bases and J by 3 bases, and 12 bases separated the two germline ends. CDR3 protein: CASSLSRGASYNEQFF. CDR3 sequence (DNA): TGTGCCAGCAGTTTATCAAGGGGGGCAAGCTACAATGAGCAGTTCTTC.

As DNA, the CDR3 is TGTGCCAGCAGCGTCCAGGCTTATGAGACCCAGTACTTC. Translation: CASSVQAYETQYF. V gene TRBV2 combines with J gene TRBJ2-5; D remains ambiguous. Trimming removed 6 bases at V and 5 bases at J, with 13 bases between. The CDR3 sequence is 13 residues long. The germline gives CDR1 SNHLY, CDR2 FYNNEI.

The CDR3 DNA is TGTGCCAGCAGCTCGGACAGGGGGAACACTGAAGCTTTCTTT. It translates to CASSSDRGNTEAFF. The chain employs TRBV5-4 and TRBJ1-1, with 9 bases fitting TRBD1. V lost 3 bases, J lost 1 base, and 1 base stayed unmatched. This CDR3 is 14 amino acids long. CDR1 is SGHNT and CDR2 is YYREEE in the germline V gene (reference sequence).

The chain recombines TRBV6-5 with TRBJ2-7; D might be TRBD1 (5 bases). The germline V gene encodes CDR1 MNHEY and CDR2 SVGAGI. Trimming took 5 bases from V and 2 from J, leaving 10 bases between them. This CDR3 has 13 residues. The CDR3 loop reads CASSETTAYEQYF. CDR3 DNA sequence: TGTGCCAGCAGTGAAACGACAGCCTACGAGCAGTACTTC.

This clone was detected a few times. The chain is built from TRBV28 and TRBJ1-3; D is uncertain. This CDR3 region has 17 residues. Looked up from germline, CDR1 is MDHEN and CDR2 is SYDVKM. Deletions cut 5 bases from V and 1 base from J, with 18 bases between. CDR3 region: CASSSGAGTGSGNTIYF. DNA for the CDR3: TGTGCCAGCAGTAGTGGAGCGGGCACCGGATCTGGAAACACCATATATTTT. Variable domain in full (rest from reference TRBV28 and TRBJ1-3): DVKVTQSSRYLVKRTGEKVFLECVQDMDHENMFWYRQDPGLGLRLIYFSYDVKMKEKGDIPEGYSVSREKKERFSLILESASTNQTSMYLCASSSGAGTGSGNTIYFGEGSWLTVV.

CDR3 protein: CASMGQGITEAFF. The CDR3 DNA sequence: TGTGCCAGCATGGGACAGGGGATTACTGAAGCTTTCTTT. This chain uses TRBV2 with TRBJ1-1; 10 bases map to TRBD1. Germline V lookup: CDR1 SNHLY, CDR2 FYNNEI. The junction had 4 bases not matched to a gene; V was cut back by 7 bases and J by 5 bases. The CDR3 spans 13 residues.

This CDR3 reads CSVEFSTDTQYF. CDR3 nucleotide sequence: TGCAGCGTTGAATTTAGCACAGATACGCAGTATTTT. This rearrangement joins TRBV29-1 to TRBJ2-3; D is uncertain. The CDR3 is made up of 12 amino acids. Germline loops: CDR1 SQVTM, CDR2 ANQGSEA. Trimming shortened V by 2 bases and J by 0 bases, and 3 bases separated the two germline ends.